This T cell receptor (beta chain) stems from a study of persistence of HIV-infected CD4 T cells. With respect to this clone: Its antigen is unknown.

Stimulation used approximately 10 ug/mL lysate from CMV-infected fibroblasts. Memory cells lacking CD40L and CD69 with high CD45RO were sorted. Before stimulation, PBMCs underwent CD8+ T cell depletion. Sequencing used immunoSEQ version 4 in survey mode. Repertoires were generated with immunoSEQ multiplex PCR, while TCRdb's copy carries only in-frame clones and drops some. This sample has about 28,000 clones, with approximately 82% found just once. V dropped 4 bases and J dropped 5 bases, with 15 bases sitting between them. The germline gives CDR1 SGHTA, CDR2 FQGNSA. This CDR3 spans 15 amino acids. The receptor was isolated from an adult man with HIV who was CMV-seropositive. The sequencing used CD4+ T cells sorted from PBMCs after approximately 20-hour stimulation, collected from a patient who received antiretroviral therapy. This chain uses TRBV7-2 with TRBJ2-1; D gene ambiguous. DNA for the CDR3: TGTGCCAGCAGCTCCACCCCCGCGGAAAACAATGAGCAGTTCTTC. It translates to CASSSTPAENNEQFF.